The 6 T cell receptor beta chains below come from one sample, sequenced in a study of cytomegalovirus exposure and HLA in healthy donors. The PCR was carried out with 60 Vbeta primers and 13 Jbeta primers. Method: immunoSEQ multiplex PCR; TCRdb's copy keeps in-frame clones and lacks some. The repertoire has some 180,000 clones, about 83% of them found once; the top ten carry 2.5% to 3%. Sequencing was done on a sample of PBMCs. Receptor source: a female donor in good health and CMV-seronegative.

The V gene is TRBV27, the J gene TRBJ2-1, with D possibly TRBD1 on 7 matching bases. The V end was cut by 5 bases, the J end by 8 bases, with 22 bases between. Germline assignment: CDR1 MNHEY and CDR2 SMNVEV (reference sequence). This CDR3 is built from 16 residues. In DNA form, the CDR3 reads TGTGCCAGCAGTCTCCTAGGGCAGGGGGGCGTGGATGAGCAGTTCTTC. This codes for CASSLLGQGGVDEQFF.

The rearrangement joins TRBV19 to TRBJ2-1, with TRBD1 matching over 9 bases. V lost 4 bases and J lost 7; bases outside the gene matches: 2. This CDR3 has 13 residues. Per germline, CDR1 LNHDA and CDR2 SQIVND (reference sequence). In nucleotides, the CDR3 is TGTGCCAGTAGTAACAGGGGGCGAAATGAGCAGTTCTTC. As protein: CASSNRGRNEQFF.

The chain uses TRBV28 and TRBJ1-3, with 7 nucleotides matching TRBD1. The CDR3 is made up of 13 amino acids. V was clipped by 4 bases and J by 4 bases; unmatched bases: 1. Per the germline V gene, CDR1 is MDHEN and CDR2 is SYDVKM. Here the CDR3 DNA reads TGTGCCAGCAGTTGGGACAGCGGAAACACCATATATTTT. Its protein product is CASSWDSGNTIYF.

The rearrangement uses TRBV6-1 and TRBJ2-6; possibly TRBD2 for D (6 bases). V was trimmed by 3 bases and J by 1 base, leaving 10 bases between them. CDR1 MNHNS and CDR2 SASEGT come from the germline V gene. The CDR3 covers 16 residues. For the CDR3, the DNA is TGTGCCAGCAGTGATAGGAGGGGTTCTGGGGCCAACGTCCTGACTTTC. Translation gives CASSDRRGSGANVLTF.

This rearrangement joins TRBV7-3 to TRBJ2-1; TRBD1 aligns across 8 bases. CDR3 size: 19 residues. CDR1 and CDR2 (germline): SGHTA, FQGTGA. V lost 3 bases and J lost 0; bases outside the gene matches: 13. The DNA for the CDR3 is TGTGCCAGCAGCTTGCCTAAGACAGGGGCGCCGAGCTCCTACAATGAGCAGTTCTTC. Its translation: CASSLPKTGAPSSYNEQFF. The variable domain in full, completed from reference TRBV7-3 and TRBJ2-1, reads GAGVSQTPSNKVTEKGKYVELRCDPISGHTALYWYRQSLGQGPEFLIYFQGTGAADDSGLPNDRFFAVRPEGSVSTLKIQRTERGDSAVYLCASSLPKTGAPSSYNEQFFGPGTRLTVL.

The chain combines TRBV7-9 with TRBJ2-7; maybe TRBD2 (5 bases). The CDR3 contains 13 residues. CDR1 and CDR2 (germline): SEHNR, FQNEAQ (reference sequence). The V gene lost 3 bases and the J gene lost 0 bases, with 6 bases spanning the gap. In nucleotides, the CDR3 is TGTGCCAGCAGCTTGACTATCTCCTACGAGCAGTACTTC. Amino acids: CASSLTISYEQYF.